This T cell receptor beta chain came from a study of sequential checkpoint blockade in melanoma. A few counts support this clone. The V gene end was trimmed by 3 bases and the J gene end by 2 bases; junction bases not matched to a gene: 1. This CDR3 is built from 15 residues. Germline CDR1 reads LNHDA; CDR2 reads SQIVND (reference sequence). Libraries were prepared by immunoSEQ multiplex PCR; TCRdb keeps only in-frame clonotypes and omits some of them. This sample yields some 7,000 clones, of which over 25% are seen a single time; about a quarter belongs to the top ten. Treatment: randomized to nivolumab then ipilimumab (arm A) or the reverse (arm B).

The starting material was tumor tissue (inferred from file names), obtained from a patient given nivolumab and ipilimumab in sequence. This chain joins TRBV19 and TRBJ2-7, with 13 bases identical to TRBD2. This sequence was found in a human donor with melanoma. CDR3 in DNA: TGTGCCAGTAGTATTGGACTAGCGGGAGCCTACGAGCAGTACTTC. As protein: CASSIGLAGAYEQYF.